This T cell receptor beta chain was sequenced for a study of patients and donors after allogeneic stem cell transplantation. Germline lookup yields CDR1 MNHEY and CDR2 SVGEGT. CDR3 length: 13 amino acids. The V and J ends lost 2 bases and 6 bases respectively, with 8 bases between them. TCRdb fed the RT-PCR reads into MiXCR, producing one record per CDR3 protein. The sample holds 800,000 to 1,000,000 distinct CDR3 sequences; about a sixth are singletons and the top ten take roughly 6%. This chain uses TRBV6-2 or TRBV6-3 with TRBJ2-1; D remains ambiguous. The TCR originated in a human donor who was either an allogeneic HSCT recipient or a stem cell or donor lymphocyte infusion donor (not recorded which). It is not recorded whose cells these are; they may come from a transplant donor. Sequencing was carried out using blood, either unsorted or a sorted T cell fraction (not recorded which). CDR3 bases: TGTGCCAGCAGTTACAAGGGTTCCAATGAGCAGTTCTTC. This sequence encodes CASSYKGSNEQFF.